This T cell receptor beta chain was sequenced during a study of T cells in narcolepsy. General study findings and limits: HCRT-specific and TRIB2-specific autoreactive clonotypes appeared among same-patient CSF and blood CD4+ clonotypes.

Germline V CDR1 and CDR2: LNHDA, SQIVND (reference sequence). Trimming cost V 5 bases and J 0 bases, with 7 bases left between them. The CDR3 has 13 residues. TCRdb's table, derived via immunoSEQ multiplex PCR, lists solely in-frame clones and lacks some. This table holds tens of thousands of clones, about 60% found once. Note on this clone: Its target is unknown.

The TCR was taken from a human donor in good health. The chain joins TRBV19 to TRBJ2-5; D is unresolved. Sequencing was carried out using memory (CD45RA-) CD4+ T cells from blood. CDR3: CASSRANQETQYF. The CDR3 DNA sequence: TGTGCCAGTAGTCGGGCAAACCAAGAGACCCAGTACTTC.